Below, one TCR beta chain is given with its context. The antigen is not known. Germline V gene data show CDR1 as LGHDT and CDR2 as YNNKEL (reference sequence). CDR3 length: 14 residues. J gave up 4 bases and V 3 bases, and 3 bases lay outside the gene matches. Sequencing used immunoSEQ multiplex PCR; TCRdb keeps in-frame clones, though not all of them. The table has about 140,000 clones, more than 85% seen once. This specimen comes from a study of T cell responses to AZD1222 COVID-19 vaccine. Whole-study findings and limits: White British donors predominated, females outnumbered males, and clonal diversity was possibly underestimated. The peak T cell response came first, and repertoires were sampled only after it. Seropositive at baseline were only a handful of AZD1222 recipients.

The clonotype originates from an adult who received the AZD1222 COVID-19 vaccine. The material was peripheral blood, obtained 28 days after the second AZD1222 dose. The V gene is TRBV3-1 (or the pseudogene TRBV3-2), the J gene TRBJ1-1, with 9 nucleotides matching TRBD1. In nucleotides, the CDR3 is TGTGCCAGCAGCCAGGGACAGGGATTCACTGAAGCTTTCTTT. It is translated as CASSQGQGFTEAFF.